Following are 26 T cell receptor beta chains from one sample sequenced in a study of CD8 T cells in ankylosing spondylitis. In TCRdb, the 5' RACE reads were re-called with MiXCR into one record per CDR3 protein. The data hold under 450,000 distinct CDR3 sequences, with about 15% observed a single time. These receptors lack a known antigen. Study results and caveats: Ankylosing spondylitis blood seemed to carry a telltale TCR beta motif made of seven or eight highly homologous variants.

Sequenced material: blood, either unsorted or a sorted T cell fraction (not recorded which). Receptor source: a male donor with ankylosing spondylitis.

This clonotype was recorded at least ten times. The chain links TRBV12-3 or TRBV12-4 to TRBJ2-2; possibly TRBD1 for D (6 bases). This CDR3 is built from 15 residues. The V end was cut by 5 bases, the J end by 3 bases, with 13 bases between. The CDR3 bases are TGTGCCAGCAGTCCTTGGACAGCCGACACCGGGGAGCTGTTTTTT. Its protein is CASSPWTADTGELFF.

The chain links TRBV28 to TRBJ2-7; TRBD2 might be the D (6 bases). The CDR3 spans 15 residues. Looked up from germline, CDR1 is MDHEN and CDR2 is SYDVKM. V lost 6 bases, J lost 3 bases, and 18 bases lay in between. The CDR3, as DNA: TGTGCCAGCAGCCCGGGAGTTATTGAAAGCTACGAGCAGTACTTC. It encodes CASSPGVIESYEQYF.

The genes are TRBV12-3 or TRBV12-4 and TRBJ2-1; 13 bases are shared with TRBD2. The CDR3 runs 15 residues. V was pared by 6 bases and J by 7 bases, with 6 bases of the junction left unmatched. CDR3 loop: CASSPTSGGANEQFF. CDR3 bases: TGTGCCAGCAGCCCCACTAGCGGGGGGGCTAATGAGCAGTTCTTC.

This clonotype came up many times. J is TRBJ2-7 and V is TRBV20-1; D gene uncertain. Germline CDR1 is DFQATT and CDR2 is SNEGSKA (reference sequence). CDR3 length: 15 amino acids. V lost 5 bases, J lost 0 bases, and 17 bases lay in between. CDR3 in DNA: TGCAGTGCTCCCTGGAAACGGATCAGCTCCTACGAGCAGTACTTC. Amino acid sequence: CSAPWKRISSYEQYF.

This clonotype was found a few times. This chain joins TRBV4-1 and TRBJ2-7; TRBD2 agrees at 7 bases. Germline loops: CDR1 MGHRA, CDR2 YSYEKL. The CDR3 runs 15 residues. V was clipped by 0 bases and J by 9 bases; unmatched bases: 11. Written as DNA, the CDR3 is TGCGCCAGCAGCCAAGATCGGGACTACGCCCGGCGGCAGTACTTC. Translated, it gives CASSQDRDYARRQYF.

This clonotype has a count of ten or more. The V and J genes are TRBV12-3 or TRBV12-4 and TRBJ1-6; TRBD1 is a possible D gene (5 bases). V was trimmed by 2 bases and J by 10 bases, leaving 12 bases between them. The CDR3 is made up of 14 amino acids. The CDR3 nucleotides are TGTGCCAGCAGTTTATCAGGGAGAGGATCACCCCTCCACTTT. Its translation is CASSLSGRGSPLHF.

There are a few counts of this clonotype. The rearrangement uses TRBV11-2 and TRBJ1-6; TRBD1 matches 7 bases. CDR3 length equals 16 residues. Germline CDR1 is SGHAT and CDR2 is FQNNGV. V was clipped by 0 bases and J by 9 bases; unmatched bases: 8. CDR3 coding DNA: TGTGCCAGCAGCTTAGAAGGGAAGGGGGCGAGTTCACCCCTCCACTTT. The encoded protein is CASSLEGKGASSPLHF.

The chain uses TRBV7-2 and TRBJ2-5; 9 bases align to TRBD2. This CDR3 is built from 16 residues. Germline lookup yields CDR1 SGHTA and CDR2 FQGNSA. V gave up 1 base and J gave up 1 base; unmatched junction bases: 4. This CDR3 reads CASSLGGAGGQETQYF. The CDR3 coding sequence is TGTGCCAGCAGCTTAGGAGGAGCGGGAGGCCAAGAGACCCAGTACTTC.

The V call is TRBV12-3 or TRBV12-4, the J call TRBJ2-1; TRBD2 matches 8 bases. The length of the CDR3 is 14 residues. The J segment lost 7 bases and the V segment lost 10 bases, leaving 12 bases of the junction unmatched. CDR3 sequence (DNA): TGTGCCATTTCGCGGGGGGATCAAAGTAATGAGCAGTTCTTC. This sequence encodes CAISRGDQSNEQFF.

V is TRBV9 and J is TRBJ2-6, with 7 bases fitting TRBD1. With 6 bases clipped from V and 0 bases from J, the junction kept 9 bases outside the gene matches. The CDR3 length is 17 residues. The germline V gene encodes CDR1 SGDLS and CDR2 YYNGEE. The CDR3 sequence: CASKGGSGNSGANVLTF. The CDR3 DNA reads TGTGCCAGCAAAGGGGGCAGCGGAAACTCTGGGGCCAACGTCCTGACTTTC. The whole variable domain, filled in from reference TRBV9 and TRBJ2-6, reads DSGVTQTPKHLITATGQRVTLRCSPRSGDLSVYWYQQSLDQGLQFLIQYYNGEERAKGNILERFSAQQFPDLHSELNLSSLELGDSALYFCASKGGSGNSGANVLTFGAGSRLTVL.

This clonotype was found a few times. The chain has TRBV4-1 and TRBJ1-1; D is unresolved. Per germline, CDR1 MGHRA and CDR2 YSYEKL. The CDR3 is 13 residues long. The V end was cut by 3 bases, the J end by 11 bases, with 16 bases between. The CDR3 DNA reads as TGCGCCAGCAGCCACTTAGACGCACGGAGGGCTTTCTTT. As protein: CASSHLDARRAFF.

The chain combines TRBV7-2 with TRBJ2-2; possibly TRBD1 for D (6 bases). Germline assignment: CDR1 SGHTA and CDR2 FQGNSA. This CDR3 has 16 residues. V was pared by 1 base and J by 6 bases, with 15 bases between. The CDR3 sequence is CASSLVQGGSAGELFF. CDR3 coding DNA: TGTGCCAGCAGCTTAGTACAGGGCGGTTCAGCCGGGGAGCTGTTTTTT. The full variable domain, with the rest looked up from reference TRBV7-2 and TRBJ2-2, is GAGVSQSPSNKVTEKGKDVELRCDPISGHTALYWYRQSLGQGLEFLIYFQGNSAPDKSGLPSDRFSAERTGGSVSTLTIQRTQQEDSAVYLCASSLVQGGSAGELFFGEGSRLTVL.

This clonotype has just a few counts. The rearrangement links TRBV29-1 to TRBJ1-1; unclear D gene. The CDR3 is 14 residues long. Trimming cost V 0 bases and J 1 base, with 9 bases left between them. The germline CDR1 and CDR2 sequences are SQVTM and ANQGSEA. CDR3 protein: CSVEDGERNTEAFF. As DNA, the CDR3 is TGCAGCGTTGAAGATGGAGAAAGGAACACTGAAGCTTTCTTT.

The chain links TRBV5-6 to TRBJ1-3; 7 bases are shared with TRBD1. Germline V gene data show CDR1 as SGHDT and CDR2 as YYEEEE. Trimming took 6 bases from V and 0 from J; bases not matched to a gene: 9. The CDR3 extends over 16 amino acids. The CDR3 loop reads CASTPEQGRSGNTIYF. Written as DNA, the CDR3 is TGTGCCAGCACCCCGGAACAGGGGCGCTCTGGAAACACCATATATTTT. The whole variable domain, remainder taken from reference TRBV5-6 and TRBJ1-3, is DAGVTQSPTHLIKTRGQQVTLRCSPKSGHDTVSWYQQALGQGPQFIFQYYEEEERQRGNFPDRFSGHQFPNYSSELNVNALLLGDSALYLCASTPEQGRSGNTIYFGEGSWLTVV.

The chain employs TRBV20-1 and TRBJ2-2, with 8 bases aligning to TRBD2. J gave up 7 bases and V 3 bases, and 10 bases lay outside the gene matches. The CDR3 is 15 residues long. Germline CDR1 reads DFQATT; CDR2 reads SNEGSKA (reference sequence). Here the CDR3 reads CSASHRGGRGGELFF. The CDR3 DNA follows: TGCAGTGCTAGTCACCGGGGGGGCCGTGGCGGGGAGCTGTTTTTT.

The chain uses TRBV7-3 and TRBJ1-6; D not certain. V lost 2 bases to trimming and J lost 5 bases, with 13 bases between them. The CDR3 has 16 residues. Germline V CDR1 and CDR2: SGHTA, FQGTGA. The CDR3 DNA reads as TGTGCCAGCAGCTTACGAGGGCCCAACAATAATTCACCCCTCCACTTT. Its translation is CASSLRGPNNNSPLHF.

This clonotype appeared a few times. The V gene is TRBV2, the J gene TRBJ2-1; TRBD2 agrees at 7 bases. The V gene's germline CDR1 is SNHLY and CDR2 FYNNEI. Trimming took 6 bases from V and 4 from J; bases not matched to a gene: 9. There are 15 residues in the CDR3. In DNA form, the CDR3 reads TGTGCCAGCAGGGGGACTACCGGAAGGTACAATGAGCAGTTCTTC. This encodes CASRGTTGRYNEQFF.

V and J are TRBV11-2 and TRBJ2-7; TRBD1 aligns across 9 bases. The junction had 13 bases not matched to a gene; V was cut back by 5 bases and J by 5 bases. Germline-derived CDR1 and CDR2 are SGHAT and FQNNGV. The length of the CDR3 is 16 residues. This CDR3 is CASSLYRGRGFNEQYF. The CDR3 nucleotides are TGTGCCAGCAGCCTCTACAGGGGGCGCGGGTTTAACGAGCAGTACTTC.

This chain uses TRBV5-1 with TRBJ1-6; 8 bases fit TRBD1. This CDR3 spans 15 amino acids. Unmatched junction bases numbered 8, after V lost 4 bases and J lost 8 bases. The germline gives CDR1 SGHRS, CDR2 YFSETQ. The CDR3: CASSNGQGGDSPLHF. For the CDR3, the DNA is TGCGCCAGCAGCAACGGACAGGGAGGGGATTCACCCCTCCACTTT.

The rearrangement uses TRBV7-2 and TRBJ2-3, with TRBD2 matching over 8 bases. The CDR3 is 15 residues long. V trimming: 1 base; J trimming: 4 bases; junction bases outside the gene matches: 4. Germline assignment: CDR1 SGHTA and CDR2 FQGNSA. The CDR3 nucleotides read TGTGCCAGCAGCTTAGTTGCGGGAGGCCCAGATACGCAGTATTTT. This sequence encodes CASSLVAGGPDTQYF.

This chain connects TRBV4-1 to TRBJ2-7; the match to TRBD1 covers 7 bases. The CDR3 is 15 amino acids. CDR1 MGHRA and CDR2 YSYEKL come from the germline V gene. V lost 2 bases to trimming and J lost 4 bases; unmatched junction nucleotides: 8. The CDR3 reads CASSQSPGQIYEQYF. The DNA of the CDR3 is TGCGCCAGCAGCCAATCTCCGGGACAGATATACGAGCAGTACTTC.

The rearrangement links TRBV5-1 to TRBJ2-1; 7 bases agree with TRBD2. After removal of 0 bases from V and 9 bases from J, the junction contained 6 bases not matched to a gene. The CDR3 spans 14 residues. Germline-derived CDR1 and CDR2 are SGHRS and YFSETQ. The CDR3 DNA sequence: TGCGCCAGCAGCTTGGGACTAGCAAGCGGTGAGCAGTTCTTC. This encodes CASSLGLASGEQFF. Variable domain in full (rest from reference TRBV5-1 and TRBJ2-1): KAGVTQTPRYLIKTRGQQVTLSCSPISGHRSVSWYQQTPGQGLQFLFEYFSETQRNKGNFPGRFSGRQFSNSRSEMNVSTLELGDSALYLCASSLGLASGEQFFGPGTRLTVL.

The rearrangement links TRBV20-1 to TRBJ2-3; 8 positions match TRBD1. Germline-derived CDR1 and CDR2 are DFQATT and SNEGSKA (reference sequence). CDR3 length: 12 amino acids. J was trimmed by 5 bases and V by 6 bases; bases with no gene match: 4. CDR3 bases: TGCAGTGCCGGACAGGGACAAGATACGCAGTATTTT. The encoded protein is CSAGQGQDTQYF.

This clonotype occurred a few times. The CDR3 nucleotides are TGCAGTGCTGGAACTCCAGGGGTCAATCAGCCCCAGCATTTT. Translating gives CSAGTPGVNQPQHF. The chain carries TRBV20-1 and TRBJ1-5, with TRBD1 as a possible D gene (6 bases). The CDR3 covers 14 residues. CDR1 is DFQATT, CDR2 SNEGSKA, per germline (reference sequence). V lost 5 bases, J lost 3 bases, and 14 bases lay in between.

A few counts support this clonotype. The chain links TRBV12-3 or TRBV12-4 to TRBJ2-1; TRBD2 matches 8 bases. There are 14 residues in the CDR3. Unmatched junction bases numbered 12, after V lost 8 bases and J lost 9 bases. Here the CDR3 DNA reads TGTGCCAGCCTCCGCCAGCGGGGGCGGGGTGAGCAGTTCTTC. Translation: CASLRQRGRGEQFF.

The chain uses TRBV29-1 and TRBJ1-5; TRBD1 matches at 7 bases. Germline CDR1 and CDR2: SQVTM and ANQGSEA. The CDR3 consists of 11 residues. J was trimmed by 12 bases and V by 1 base; bases with no gene match: 3. CDR3 DNA sequence: TGCAGCGTTGAAGCGGCAGGGGGCCAGCATTTT. Its protein is CSVEAAGGQHF.